These T cell receptor beta chains were read from a single sample in a study of cytomegalovirus exposure and HLA in healthy donors. Clones were sequenced by immunoSEQ multiplex PCR, and TCRdb holds only the in-frame ones, with some missing. The sample consists of about 170,000 clones, under 90% of them appearing once. The sample consisted of PBMCs. Source of these receptors: a male donor in good health and CMV-seronegative. The CDR3 runs from the conserved cysteine through the conserved F or W. Fields, in order: CDR3 DNA, CDR3 protein, clone size, V gene, J gene, D gene. A D gene is named only where the DNA matches it firmly. Clone size is shown for a subset of rows, as once, few, many or a class of expanded clone.

cdr3_nt: TGTGCCAGCCGATCCGGGGGACGATACAATGAGCAGTTCTTC; cdr3_aa: CASRSGGRYNEQFF; clone_size: .; v_call: TRBV6-5; j_call: TRBJ2-1; d_call: .
cdr3_nt: TGCGCCAGCAGCCCCGGGACAGGGATCGTCTCCTACGAGCAGTACTTC; cdr3_aa: CASSPGTGIVSYEQYF; clone_size: .; v_call: TRBV5-1; j_call: TRBJ2-7; d_call: TRBD1
cdr3_nt: TGTGCCAGCAGCGAAGGACTAGCGGGAGGGCAAGAGACCCAGTACTTC; cdr3_aa: CASSEGLAGGQETQYF; clone_size: .; v_call: TRBV9; j_call: TRBJ2-5; d_call: TRBD2
cdr3_nt: TGTGCCAGCAGTGAGAGACAGGGACAAATGAGCAATCAGCCCCAGCATTTT; cdr3_aa: CASSERQGQMSNQPQHF; clone_size: .; v_call: TRBV6-1; j_call: TRBJ1-5; d_call: TRBD1
cdr3_nt: TGCAGCGTTGAAACCGGGGCTAGCGGGAGGGGCCATGAGCAGTTCTTC; cdr3_aa: CSVETGASGRGHEQFF; clone_size: .; v_call: TRBV29-1; j_call: TRBJ2-1; d_call: TRBD2
cdr3_nt: TGCGCCAGCTCCCAGCTTGGGTTAGATTCAAGGGGAACCGGGGCCAACGTCCTGACTTTC; cdr3_aa: CASSQLGLDSRGTGANVLTF; clone_size: .; v_call: TRBV5-1; j_call: TRBJ2-6; d_call: .
cdr3_nt: TGTGCCAGTAGTGATGATAGCGGGACTAGCTCCTACAATGAGCAGTTCTTC; cdr3_aa: CASSDDSGTSSYNEQFF; clone_size: few; v_call: TRBV19; j_call: TRBJ2-1; d_call: TRBD2
cdr3_nt: TGTGCCAGCAGTGAAGAGGGAAACTATGGCTACACCTTC; cdr3_aa: CASSEEGNYGYTF; clone_size: .; v_call: TRBV6-4; j_call: TRBJ1-2; d_call: .
cdr3_nt: TGTGCCACTAAACGGGACAGGGGGAACTATGGCTACACCTTC; cdr3_aa: CATKRDRGNYGYTF; clone_size: .; v_call: TRBV19; j_call: TRBJ1-2; d_call: TRBD1
cdr3_nt: TGTGCCAGCACCTGGGACTTGGGCTCTGGAAACACCATATATTTT; cdr3_aa: CASTWDLGSGNTIYF; clone_size: .; v_call: TRBV9; j_call: TRBJ1-3; d_call: .
cdr3_nt: TGTGCCAGCAGCTTGCGTGACAGGTTGCTTGGCTACACCTTC; cdr3_aa: CASSLRDRLLGYTF; clone_size: .; v_call: TRBV7-9; j_call: TRBJ1-2; d_call: .
cdr3_nt: TGTGCCAGCCAGACCCGGGTAGCGGGAGTGGAGACCCAGTACTTC; cdr3_aa: CASQTRVAGVETQYF; clone_size: .; v_call: TRBV27; j_call: TRBJ2-5; d_call: TRBD2
cdr3_nt: TGTGCCAGCTCCCTCAGGGGAAAACTGTTTTTT; cdr3_aa: CASSLRGKLFF; clone_size: .; v_call: TRBV2; j_call: TRBJ1-4; d_call: .